This TCR beta chain was obtained from a study of CD8 T cells in Susac syndrome. Deletions cut 0 bases from V and 2 bases from J, with 10 bases between. Looked up from germline, CDR1 is SGHRS and CDR2 is YFSETQ. The CDR3 contains 15 residues. Reverse transcription of roughly 0.45 to 1 ug RNA was performed with random hexamers. Across 54 Vbeta and 13 Jbeta, TCR beta CDR3 was amplified with immunoSEQ multiplex PCR. TCRdb called the immunoSEQ multiplex PCR reads again in MiXCR, with one record for every CDR3 protein. Of 200,000 or so distinct CDR3 sequences in the sample, around 96% were seen once. TEMRA cells underwent FACS enrichment and CD8+ and CD4+ T cells underwent negative isolation.

This receptor was obtained from a human donor with multiple sclerosis. This chain links TRBV5-1 with TRBJ2-3; D is undetermined. Sequencing was performed on CD4+ T cells from PBMCs. The chain's CDR3 is CASSLVGILTDTQYF. CDR3 DNA sequence: TGCGCCAGCAGCTTGGTGGGAATACTCACAGATACGCAGTATTTT. Variable domain in full (rest from reference TRBV5-1 and TRBJ2-3): KAGVTQTPRYLIKTRGQQVTLSCSPISGHRSVSWYQQTPGQGLQFLFEYFSETQRNKGNFPGRFSGRQFSNSRSEMNVSTLELGDSALYLCASSLVGILTDTQYFGPGTRLTVL.